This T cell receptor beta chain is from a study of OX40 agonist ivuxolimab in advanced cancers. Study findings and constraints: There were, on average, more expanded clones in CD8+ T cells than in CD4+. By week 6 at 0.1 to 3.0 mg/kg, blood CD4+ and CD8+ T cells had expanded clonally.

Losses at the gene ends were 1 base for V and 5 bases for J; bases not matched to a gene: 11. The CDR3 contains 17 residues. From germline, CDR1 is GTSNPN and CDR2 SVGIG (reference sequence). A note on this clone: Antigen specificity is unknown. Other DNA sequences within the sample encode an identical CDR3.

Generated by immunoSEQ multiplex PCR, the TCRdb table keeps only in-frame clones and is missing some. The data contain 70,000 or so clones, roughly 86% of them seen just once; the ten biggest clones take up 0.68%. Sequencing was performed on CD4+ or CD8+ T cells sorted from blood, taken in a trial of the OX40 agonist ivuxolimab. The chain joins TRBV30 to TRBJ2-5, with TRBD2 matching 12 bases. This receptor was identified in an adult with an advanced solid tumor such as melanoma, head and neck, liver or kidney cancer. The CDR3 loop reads CAWSGGSSGRGRETQYF. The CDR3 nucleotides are TGTGCCTGGAGTGGGGGTTCTAGCGGGAGGGGTCGGGAGACCCAGTACTTC. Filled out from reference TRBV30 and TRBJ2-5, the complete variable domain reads SQTIHQWPATLVQPVGSPLSLECTVEGTSNPNLYWYRQAAGRGLQLLFYSVGIGQISSEVPQNLSASRPQDRQFILSSKKLLLSDSGFYLCAWSGGSSGRGRETQYFGPGTRLLVL.